Listed here are 21 T cell receptor beta chains from one sample, sequenced in a study of blood T cells in healthy people across ages (dated by TCRdb to the mid-2010s). Library method: 5' RACE. The instrument was an Illumina HiSeq 2500. A second PCR of about 7 to 12 cycles was run with a J-beta primer mix and a sample-barcoded 5' primer. TCRdb's own reprocessing of the public reads used fastp at Q25 and MiXCR and kept productive beta chains. Under each unique CDR3 protein, matching rows form one entry showing the most common genes and DNA. This sample has roughly 2 million distinct CDR3 sequences in its table, and around half of those were observed once. Over 2% of the sample belongs to the ten largest clones. The sequenced sample consisted of blood. These receptors all come from a woman aged 40-49 years in good health.

This chain links TRBV2 with TRBJ2-3; D remains unclear. V lost 7 bases, J lost 0 bases, and 11 bases lay in between. Germline V gene data show CDR1 as SNHLY and CDR2 as FYNNEI. This CDR3 region has 14 residues. The CDR3 DNA sequence: TGTGCCAGCACCGTGACCTGGAGCACAGATACGCAGTATTTT. This encodes CASTVTWSTDTQYF. The whole variable domain, filled in from reference TRBV2 and TRBJ2-3, reads EPEVTQTPSHQVTQMGQEVILRCVPISNHLYFYWYRQILGQKVEFLVSFYNNEISEKSEIFDDQFSVERPDGSNFTLKIRSTKLEDSAMYFCASTVTWSTDTQYFGPGTRLTVL.

About this clonotype: One end of the junction is discordant with germline, which a read error may explain. The chain recombines TRBV15 with TRBJ1-2, with no clear D. CDR1 is LNHNV, CDR2 YYDKDF, per germline (reference sequence). This CDR3 has 13 amino acids. The CDR3 nucleotides read TGTGCCACCAGCAGAGATCGGAAGGGTGGCCACACCTTC. As protein: CATSRDRKGGHTF.

The chain carries TRBV6-2 or TRBV6-3 and TRBJ2-1; D remains ambiguous. V was shortened by 6 bases and J by 13 bases, with 19 bases between the two germline ends. The CDR3 has 13 residues. Germline-derived CDR1 and CDR2 are MNHEY and SVGEGT. The CDR3 DNA reads TGTGCCAGCAGCCTTGCTCTACAAGAGACCCAGTTCTTC. Translation gives CASSLALQETQFF.

The chain links TRBV21-1 to TRBJ2-1. TRBV21-1 is listed as a pseudogene. The CDR3 totals 13 residues. For the CDR3, the DNA is TGTGCCAGCAGCAAAGCCAACTCCAATGAGCAGTTCTTC. Its translation: CASSKANSNEQFF.

A few counts support this clonotype. This chain uses TRBV6-2 or TRBV6-3 with TRBJ2-1; a weak D match, TRBD1 (6 bases). V was shortened by 6 bases and J by 4 bases, with 10 bases between the two germline ends. There are 13 residues in the CDR3. Per germline, CDR1 MNHEY and CDR2 SVGEGT. The CDR3 DNA reads TGTGCCAGCAGATCCGGACAGTACAATGAGCAGTTCTTC. Its translation: CASRSGQYNEQFF.

The CDR3 spells CASSNEQASLFGYTF. In nucleotides, the CDR3 is TGTGCCAGCAGCAATGAACAGGCAAGCTTATTCGGCTACACCTTC. The J gene is TRBJ1-2, the V gene TRBV5-5; perhaps TRBD1 as D (5 bases). Germline CDR1 reads SGHKS; CDR2 reads YYEKEE (reference sequence). V lost 4 bases, J lost 8 bases, and 21 bases lay in between. CDR3 length: 15 residues.

The chain has TRBV19 and TRBJ2-1, with TRBD2 matching over 10 bases. After removal of 4 bases from V and 4 bases from J, the junction contained 7 bases not matched to a gene. Germline values: CDR1 LNHDA, CDR2 SQIVND (reference sequence). The CDR3 is 16 amino acids. The CDR3 reads CASSTIAGGLYNEQFF. DNA of the CDR3: TGTGCCAGTAGTACTATAGCGGGGGGTTTGTACAATGAGCAGTTCTTC.

This clonotype was counted between two and nine times. V gene TRBV4-1 combines with J gene TRBJ2-1; D uncertain. V was pared by 0 bases and J by 5 bases, with 8 bases between. The CDR3 has 14 amino acids. From germline, CDR1 is MGHRA and CDR2 YSYEKL. The CDR3 reads CASSQDHSDNEQFF. The CDR3 nucleotides read TGCGCCAGCAGCCAAGATCATAGTGACAATGAGCAGTTCTTC.

The V gene is TRBV6-2 or TRBV6-3, the J gene TRBJ2-3; D gene uncertain. Trimming took 6 bases from V and 4 from J, leaving 14 bases between them. The CDR3 spans 14 residues. Germline V CDR1 and CDR2: MNHEY, SVGEGT. The CDR3 DNA sequence: TGTGCCAGCAGCCAAGGGCTAGATCCAGATACGCAGTATTTT. Translating it yields CASSQGLDPDTQYF.

This clonotype was picked up a small number of times. This sequence joins TRBV11-2 and TRBJ2-3; the D gene is possibly TRBD1 (5 bases). V was shortened by 5 bases and J by 6 bases, with 9 bases between the two germline ends. The CDR3 has 12 residues. Per germline, CDR1 SGHAT and CDR2 FQNNGV. CDR3 bases: TGTGCCAGCAGCGGGGCGCTGGATACGCAGTATTTT. It yields the protein CASSGALDTQYF.

This clonotype was seen more than once but under ten times. The gene calls are TRBV7-8 and TRBJ2-7; D is uncertain. The V end lost 5 bases, the J end lost 6 bases, and 11 bases lay between the germline ends. This CDR3 is built from 12 residues. Germline CDR1 reads SGHVS; CDR2 reads FQNEAQ. The CDR3 DNA reads as TGTGCCAGCAGCCAATGGCAGGTCGAGCAGTACTTC. It encodes CASSQWQVEQYF.

The genes are TRBV5-1 and TRBJ2-5; 10 bases are shared with TRBD2. V gave up 3 bases and J gave up 1 base; unmatched junction bases: 6. CDR1 and CDR2 (germline): SGHRS, YFSETQ. The CDR3 sequence is 16 residues long. The CDR3 loop is CASSYGSGGTQETQYF. The CDR3 bases are TGCGCCAGCAGCTATGGTAGCGGGGGGACCCAAGAGACCCAGTACTTC.

This chain uses TRBV4-2 with TRBJ2-1; possibly TRBD2 for D (6 bases). The V gene's germline CDR1 is LGHNA and CDR2 YNFKEQ. Trimming took off 1 base at V and 8 bases at J, with 15 bases between the two ends. This CDR3 comprises 15 residues. The CDR3 DNA reads as TGTGCCAGCAGCCAAGGACTAGACTCGGTTTATGAGCAGTTCTTC. This encodes CASSQGLDSVYEQFF.

The chain couples TRBV27 to TRBJ1-1; D is unclear. CDR3 length: 13 residues. CDR1 is MNHEY and CDR2 is SMNVEV in the germline V gene (reference sequence). The V gene lost 6 bases and the J gene lost 2 bases, with 10 bases spanning the gap. DNA of the CDR3: TGTGCCAGCAGGTTTTCACGTAACACTGAAGCTTTCTTT. As protein: CASRFSRNTEAFF.

This sequence joins TRBV9 and TRBJ2-4; 9 nucleotides match TRBD1. Trimming removed 3 bases from V and 13 bases from J; junction bases left unmatched: 8. This CDR3 comprises 13 residues. Germline V gene lookup returns CDR1 SGDLS and CDR2 YYNGEE. The CDR3 sequence is CASSGTGEEEQYF. DNA of the CDR3: TGTGCCAGCAGCGGGACAGGGGAGGAAGAGCAGTACTTC.

The chain employs TRBV12-3 or TRBV12-4 and TRBJ1-2; D is undetermined. V lost 5 bases and J lost 8, with 15 bases in between. The CDR3 has 13 residues. CDR3 nucleotides: TGTGCCAGCAGTCCCAGAGGTCCCGGGGGCTACACCTTC. Translated: CASSPRGPGGYTF.

In this sample, this clonotype turned up once. The V call is TRBV6-1, the J call TRBJ2-7; D gene uncertain. There are 14 residues in the CDR3. The germline gives CDR1 MNHNS, CDR2 SASEGT. V was clipped by 4 bases and J by 0 bases, with 10 bases between them. In nucleotides, the CDR3 is TGTGCCAGCAGTGCCCAGCTAGGCTCCTACGAGCAGTACTTC. Its protein product is CASSAQLGSYEQYF.

Only a few counts were recorded for this clonotype. The chain links TRBV7-2 to TRBJ2-7; 7 nucleotides line up with TRBD1. The CDR3 runs to 12 residues. V was pared by 7 bases and J by 3 bases, with 3 bases of the junction left unmatched. The germline V gene has CDR1 SGHTA and CDR2 FQGNSA. CDR3 sequence: CASNRDSYEQYF. CDR3 bases: TGTGCCAGCAACCGGGACAGCTACGAGCAGTACTTC.

This clonotype was counted between two and nine times. This chain connects TRBV15 to TRBJ2-1; the match to TRBD1 covers 8 bases. CDR1 LNHNV and CDR2 YYDKDF come from the germline V gene (reference sequence). The CDR3 length is 15 residues. V shed 3 bases and J 5 bases; nucleotides not matched to a gene: 6. In DNA, the CDR3 is TGTGCCACCAGCAGTTTTGGACAGGGCGACAATGAGCAGTTCTTC. This encodes CATSSFGQGDNEQFF.

The chain recombines TRBV7-9 with TRBJ2-3; 7 nucleotides line up with TRBD1. The CDR3 consists of 13 residues. Germline CDR1 and CDR2: SEHNR and FQNEAQ (reference sequence). The V and J ends lost 11 bases and 6 bases, in that order; junction bases with no gene match: 11. The CDR3 spells CALRTGAQDTQYF. CDR3 bases: TGTGCCCTTAGAACAGGGGCCCAGGATACGCAGTATTTT.

The CDR3: CASSEQGAHNSPLHF. The CDR3 coding sequence is TGCGCCAGCAGCGAGCAGGGGGCGCATAATTCACCCCTCCACTTT. The chain couples TRBV5-1 to TRBJ1-6; 8 bases line up with TRBD1. J lost 5 bases, V lost 4 bases, and 5 bases had no gene match. The CDR3 contains 15 residues. Per the germline V gene, CDR1 is SGHRS and CDR2 is YFSETQ.